The rows below give T cell receptor beta chains drawn from one sample of a study of T-cell memory formation after mild COVID-19. TCRdb called the 5' RACE reads again in MiXCR, with one record for every CDR3 protein. Here the sample spans approximately 500,000 distinct CDR3 sequences, 25% being singletons. The sample was PBMCs or a T cell subset sorted from them (not recorded which). These receptors came from an adult woman who had mild COVID-19 (a few samples of this study predate the infection). Cell type and time point are not known. Each CDR3 is given with its conserved first and last residue.

J,V,CDR3
TRBJ1-1,TRBV20-1,CSARDLYSGLNTEAFF
TRBJ1-1,TRBV7-4,CASSQRTGGTEAFF
TRBJ1-5,TRBV18,CASSPWGGFSNQPQHF
TRBJ1-2,TRBV7-2,CASSWTDNYGYTF
TRBJ2-3,TRBV24-1,CATSALTSGSSTDTQYF
TRBJ2-3,TRBV28,CASSSTGISTDTQYF
TRBJ2-1,TRBV7-9,CASSDRDYNEQFF
TRBJ1-4,TRBV27,CASSLSWGEKLFF
TRBJ2-3,TRBV7-3,CASSLVYPVIWTNGFTDTQYF
TRBJ1-2,TRBV9,CASSVVEGVDGYTF
TRBJ2-1,TRBV19,CASSKWVAAYNEQFF
TRBJ2-1,TRBV6-5,CASSSLGGGFYNEQFF
TRBJ2-3,TRBV4-3,CASSQASGRADTQYF
TRBJ2-2,TRBV20-1,CSARPRGWYTGELFF
TRBJ2-1,TRBV6-5,CASSYRRGAYNEQFF
TRBJ1-2,TRBV14,CASSQDLVDYGYTF